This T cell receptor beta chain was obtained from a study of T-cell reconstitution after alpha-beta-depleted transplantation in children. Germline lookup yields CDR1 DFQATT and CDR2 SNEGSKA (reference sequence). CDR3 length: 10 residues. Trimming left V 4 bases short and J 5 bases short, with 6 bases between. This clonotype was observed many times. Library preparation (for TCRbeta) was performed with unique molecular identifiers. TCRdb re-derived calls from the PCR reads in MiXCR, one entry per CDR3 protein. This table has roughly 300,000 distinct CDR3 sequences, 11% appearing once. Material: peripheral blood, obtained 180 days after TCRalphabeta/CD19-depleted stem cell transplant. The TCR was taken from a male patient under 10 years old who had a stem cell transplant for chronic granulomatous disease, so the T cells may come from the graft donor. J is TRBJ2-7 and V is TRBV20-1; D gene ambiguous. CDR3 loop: CSAILDEQYF. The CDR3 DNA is TGCAGTGCTATCCTCGACGAGCAGTACTTC.